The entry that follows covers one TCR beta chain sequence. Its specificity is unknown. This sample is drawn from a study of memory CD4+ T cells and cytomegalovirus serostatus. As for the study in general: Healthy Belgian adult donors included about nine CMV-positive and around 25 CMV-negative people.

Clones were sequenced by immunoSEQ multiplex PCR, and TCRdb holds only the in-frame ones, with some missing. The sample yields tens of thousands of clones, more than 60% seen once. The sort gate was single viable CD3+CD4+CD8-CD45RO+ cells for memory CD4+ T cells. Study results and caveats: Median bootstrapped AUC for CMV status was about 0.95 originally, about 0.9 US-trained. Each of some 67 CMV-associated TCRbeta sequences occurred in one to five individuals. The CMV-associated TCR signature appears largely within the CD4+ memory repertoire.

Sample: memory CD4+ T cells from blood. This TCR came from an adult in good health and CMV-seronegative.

The CDR3 coding sequence is TGTGCCTGGGCCGGGGGGGCCCAAGAGACCCAGTACTTC. It is translated as CAWAGGAQETQYF. The chain uses TRBV30 and TRBJ2-5, with 8 bases that match TRBD2. CDR3 length: 13 amino acids. The germline CDR1 and CDR2 sequences are GTSNPN and SVGIG (reference sequence). The trim removed 5 bases at V and 1 base at J, leaving 3 bases unmatched.